The 29 T cell receptor beta chains given below trace back to one sample, sequenced in a study of T cells in Graves' hyperthyroidism and ophthalmopathy. Amplification of TCR beta CDR3 regions was performed using RNA transcripts as template. During a first-round RT-PCR of the TCR CDR3, the HTBI primer set was used. TCRdb redid the calling of the multiplex PCR reads with MiXCR, one entry per CDR3 protein. This sample carries 200,000 to 250,000 distinct CDR3 sequences, 15% to 20% of them seen once, and the ten largest clones take 35% to 50%. Sequenced: blood. All receptors come from a man aged 35 to 55 with Graves' hyperthyroidism.

This clonotype occurred many times. This chain connects TRBV30 to TRBJ1-1; D is unclear. This CDR3 is built from 14 residues. V was cut by 6 bases and J by 5 bases, with 19 bases left in between. Per the germline V gene, CDR1 is GTSNPN and CDR2 is SVGIG (reference sequence). The CDR3 loop reads CACSQSPGWTEAFF. CDR3 bases: TGTGCCTGTTCTCAGTCCCCGGGTTGGACTGAAGCTTTCTTT. The whole variable domain, remainder taken from reference TRBV30 and TRBJ1-1, is SQTIHQWPATLVQPVGSPLSLECTVEGTSNPNLYWYRQAAGRGLQLLFYSVGIGQISSEVPQNLSASRPQDRQFILSSKKLLLSDSGFYLCACSQSPGWTEAFFGQGTRLTVV.

In this sample, this clonotype turned up many times. The chain recombines TRBV6-1 with TRBJ1-2, with D perhaps TRBD1 (5 bases). The CDR3 is made up of 12 amino acids. V lost 9 bases to trimming and J lost 5 bases, with 13 bases between them. Germline V gene data show CDR1 as MNHNS and CDR2 as SASEGT. Here the CDR3 reads CASSGGIYGYTF. As DNA, the CDR3 is TGTGCCAGTTCGGGGGGGATTTATGGCTACACCTTC.

This clonotype was counted a few times. This chain connects TRBV6-1 to TRBJ2-5; D not certain. The V end was cut by 1 base, the J end by 3 bases, with 9 bases between. The germline CDR1 and CDR2 sequences are MNHNS and SASEGT. The CDR3 length is 14 residues. CDR3 nucleotide sequence: TGTGCCAGCAGTGAAGAAGGTATAAAAGAGACCCAGTACTTC. Translating gives CASSEEGIKETQYF.

In its sample, this clonotype was seen many times. The gene calls are TRBV25-1 and TRBJ2-1; 8 nucleotides match TRBD1. Germline values: CDR1 MGHDK, CDR2 SYGVNS. CDR3 length: 13 amino acids. The junction had 3 bases not matched to a gene; V was cut back by 6 bases and J by 5 bases. The CDR3 sequence is CASRDRVNNEQFF. The CDR3 DNA reads TGTGCCAGCAGGGACAGGGTTAACAATGAGCAGTTCTTC.

The gene calls are TRBV7-2 and TRBJ2-1, with a weak D call TRBD2 (7 bases). The germline V gene has CDR1 SGHTA and CDR2 FQGNSA. This CDR3 spans 13 amino acids. V was cut by 4 bases and J by 9 bases, with 13 bases left in between. This CDR3 is CASSSRGGVEQFF. The CDR3 DNA reads TGTGCCAGCAGCTCACGAGGGGGGGTTGAGCAGTTCTTC.

This clonotype was detected many times. The CDR3 here is CASSRTGDEQFF. Here the CDR3 DNA reads TGTGCCAGCAGCCGGACAGGGGATGAGCAGTTCTTC. The chain has TRBV7-2 and TRBJ2-1, with 9 bases aligning to TRBD1. This CDR3 is 12 amino acids long. The germline CDR1 and CDR2 sequences are SGHTA and FQGNSA. Trimming cost V 5 bases and J 8 bases; bases outside gene matches: 1. Full variable domain (remainder filled in from reference TRBV7-2 and TRBJ2-1): GAGVSQSPSNKVTEKGKDVELRCDPISGHTALYWYRQSLGQGLEFLIYFQGNSAPDKSGLPSDRFSAERTGGSVSTLTIQRTQQEDSAVYLCASSRTGDEQFFGPGTRLTVL.

This clonotype has at least ten counts. Here the CDR3 reads CASSLYFRGGEQPQHF. In nucleotides, the CDR3 is TGTGCCAGCAGTTTGTATTTTCGGGGGGGCGAACAGCCCCAGCATTTT. This chain links TRBV28 with TRBJ1-5; maybe TRBD1 (6 bases). The CDR3 length is 16 residues. CDR1 and CDR2 from the germline V gene are MDHEN and SYDVKM. Trimming removed 3 bases from V and 7 bases from J, with 19 bases in between.

This clonotype was detected a few times. An end of the junction differs from the germline gene, which may be a read error. The chain carries TRBV30 and TRBJ2-5; 11 bases agree with TRBD2. The germline V gene encodes CDR1 GTSNPN and CDR2 SVGIG (reference sequence). The CDR3 consists of 15 residues. The CDR3 DNA sequence: TGTGCCTGGAGTGTTAGCGGGGGGGCTGGAGAGGCCCAGTACTTC. Its translation is CAWSVSGGAGEAQYF.

The table lists this clonotype with many counts. The chain carries TRBV30 and TRBJ2-3; 7 bases align to TRBD1. The CDR3 is made up of 15 amino acids. Germline-derived CDR1 and CDR2 are GTSNPN and SVGIG (reference sequence). With 1 base clipped from V and 1 base from J, the junction kept 5 bases outside the gene matches. The DNA of the CDR3 is TGTGCCTGGAGTGGACAGGGATCACGCACAGATACGCAGTATTTT. This encodes CAWSGQGSRTDTQYF.

This clonotype came up many times. The chain couples TRBV9 to TRBJ2-7; tentatively, D is TRBD1 or TRBD2 (5 bases each). V dropped 3 bases and J dropped 0 bases, with 13 bases sitting between them. Germline assignment: CDR1 SGDLS and CDR2 YYNGEE. This CDR3 region has 15 residues. The CDR3 DNA reads as TGTGCCAGCAGCGCGGGGACCGCCAGCTCCTACGAGCAGTACTTC. The encoded protein is CASSAGTASSYEQYF.

This clonotype was found many times. This rearrangement joins TRBV28 to TRBJ2-4; D gene unclear. The CDR3 sequence is 15 residues long. V shed 6 bases and J shed 0 bases, with 12 bases lying between them. Germline lookup yields CDR1 MDHEN and CDR2 SYDVKM. CDR3 sequence reads: CASSLPTLAKNIQYF. The CDR3, as DNA: TGTGCCAGCAGCCTGCCAACATTAGCCAAAAACATTCAGTACTTC. Full variable domain (rest looked up from reference TRBV28 and TRBJ2-4): DVKVTQSSRYLVKRTGEKVFLECVQDMDHENMFWYRQDPGLGLRLIYFSYDVKMKEKGDIPEGYSVSREKKERFSLILESASTNQTSMYLCASSLPTLAKNIQYFGAGTRLSVL.

The chain recombines TRBV4-1 with TRBJ2-4, with D tentatively TRBD1 or TRBD2 (6 bases each). This CDR3 is 15 amino acids long. Per germline, CDR1 MGHRA and CDR2 YSYEKL. Trimming cost V 4 bases and J 3 bases, with 13 bases left between them. CDR3 loop: CASSPRGVVKNIQYF. The CDR3 DNA is TGCGCCAGCAGCCCAAGGGGGGTAGTCAAAAACATTCAGTACTTC.

The chain combines TRBV7-2 with TRBJ1-2; D gene ambiguous. The germline V and J ends were trimmed by 1 base and 5 bases, with 14 bases remaining between them. The germline V gene has CDR1 SGHTA and CDR2 FQGNSA. CDR3 length equals 15 residues. Here the CDR3 reads CASSLVSSESYGYTF. CDR3 bases: TGTGCCAGCAGCTTAGTAAGCAGCGAATCATATGGCTACACCTTC.

This clonotype has a count of ten or more. The chain carries TRBV18 and TRBJ2-5; either TRBD1 or TRBD2 may supply D (5 bases each). Germline assignment: CDR1 KGHSH and CDR2 LQKENI. V dropped 0 bases and J dropped 5 bases, with 10 bases sitting between them. CDR3 length equals 14 residues. The CDR3 region has the DNA TGTGCCAGCTCACCACCAGGGGAGCGGGAGACCCAGTACTTC. It codes for CASSPPGERETQYF.

The rearrangement uses TRBV9 and TRBJ2-1; 11 bases are a match to TRBD1. There are 19 residues in the CDR3. The germline V gene encodes CDR1 SGDLS and CDR2 YYNGEE. The V and J ends lost 4 bases and 4 bases, in that order; junction bases with no gene match: 16. This chain's CDR3 is CASSTRTGGSLQYYNEQFF. The CDR3 DNA is TGTGCCAGCAGCACCCGGACAGGGGGCTCCCTCCAATATTACAATGAGCAGTTCTTC.

The chain has TRBV5-6 and TRBJ2-5; 13 bases fit TRBD2. Trimming took 4 bases from V and 7 from J; bases not matched to a gene: 4. Per the germline V gene, CDR1 is SGHDT and CDR2 is YYEEEE. The CDR3 runs 14 residues. CDR3 protein: CASSGGLAGLTQYF. The CDR3 region has the DNA TGTGCCAGCAGCGGGGGACTAGCGGGGTTGACCCAGTACTTC.

This clonotype was seen many times. V and J are TRBV6-1 and TRBJ2-3; D is ambiguous. Germline CDR1 and CDR2: MNHNS and SASEGT. The CDR3 covers 14 residues. Trimming stripped 2 bases from V and 2 bases from J, with 8 bases between. The CDR3 coding sequence is TGTGCCAGCAGTGAATCTCTGCACACAGATACGCAGTATTTT. Its translation is CASSESLHTDTQYF.

This clonotype has a single count. With a much larger clone just one base away, this may be a read error. The V and J genes are TRBV11-2 and TRBJ2-1; the match to TRBD2 covers 13 bases. This CDR3 contains 15 residues. Per the germline V gene, CDR1 is SGHAT and CDR2 is FQNNGV. The CDR3 DNA reads TGTGCCATCAGCTCGGGACTAGCGGGGAGCAATGAGCAGTTCTTC. The encoded protein is CAISSGLAGSNEQFF.

This clonotype came up a few times. J is TRBJ2-1 and V is TRBV29-1; TRBD1 aligns across 7 bases. The V segment lost 3 bases and the J segment 3 bases; nucleotides outside the gene matches: 11. CDR3 length: 16 residues. Germline V lookup: CDR1 SQVTM, CDR2 ANQGSEA. In DNA form, the CDR3 reads TGCAGCGTTGAGACAGGTAGGGGGCTCAACTACAATGAGCAGTTCTTC. Translating gives CSVETGRGLNYNEQFF.

The rearrangement links TRBV10-3 to TRBJ1-3; D not certain. This CDR3 has 15 amino acids. CDR1 is ENHRY, CDR2 SYGVKD, per germline. Trimming cost V 6 bases and J 3 bases, with 15 bases left between them. The CDR3 spells CAIRPEPSGGNTIYF. In nucleotides, the CDR3 is TGTGCCATCAGACCCGAGCCGAGCGGTGGAAACACCATATATTTT.

CDR3 in amino acids: CASSQVRGGGNSPLHF. In DNA, the CDR3 is TGTGCCAGCAGCCAAGTCCGAGGGGGAGGCAATTCACCCCTCCACTTT. This chain uses TRBV4-2 with TRBJ1-6, with a possible D match to TRBD1 (6 bases). The ends were cut back, 1 base at V and 7 bases at J, with 14 bases in the middle. This CDR3 region has 16 residues. Looked up from germline, CDR1 is LGHNA and CDR2 is YNFKEQ.

This clonotype was recorded a few times. J is TRBJ2-1 and V is TRBV9; 8 nucleotides agree with TRBD1. CDR3 length: 17 residues. V shed 4 bases and J 5 bases; nucleotides not matched to a gene: 14. The germline CDR1 and CDR2 sequences are SGDLS and YYNGEE. For the CDR3, the DNA is TGTGCCAGCAGCCCACCTCCCGGACAGGGCAAAAACAATGAGCAGTTCTTC. Its protein product is CASSPPPGQGKNNEQFF. The full variable domain, completed using reference TRBV9 and TRBJ2-1, is DSGVTQTPKHLITATGQRVTLRCSPRSGDLSVYWYQQSLDQGLQFLIQYYNGEERAKGNILERFSAQQFPDLHSELNLSSLELGDSALYFCASSPPPGQGKNNEQFFGPGTRLTVL.

In this sample, this clonotype turned up many times. The V call is TRBV12-3 or TRBV12-4, the J call TRBJ1-3; D gene unclear. There are 15 residues in the CDR3. Trimming left V 3 bases short and J 3 bases short, with 12 bases between. CDR3 protein: CASSFNGLGGNTIYF. In DNA form, the CDR3 reads TGTGCCAGCAGTTTCAACGGTTTGGGTGGAAACACCATATATTTT.

The table lists this clonotype with many counts. The chain has TRBV12-3 or TRBV12-4 and TRBJ1-6; no reliable D call. The CDR3 has 14 residues. Between the trimmed V and J ends, which lost 1 base and 6 bases, there was a span of 7 bases. The CDR3: CASSLGQPNSPLHF. Written as DNA, the CDR3 is TGTGCCAGCAGTTTAGGTCAGCCTAATTCACCCCTCCACTTT.

This clonotype appeared many times. The rearrangement uses TRBV12-3 or TRBV12-4 and TRBJ2-3; 7 positions agree with TRBD1. V lost 6 bases and J lost 2; bases outside the gene matches: 8. The CDR3 sequence is 15 residues long. This CDR3 is CASSLGQPLTDTQYF. The CDR3 bases are TGTGCCAGCAGCCTGGGACAGCCCCTCACAGATACGCAGTATTTT.

This clonotype was recorded many times. The chain employs TRBV10-3 and TRBJ1-3; TRBD1 agrees at 7 bases. CDR1 and CDR2 from the germline V gene are ENHRY and SYGVKD. V trimming: 4 bases; J trimming: 10 bases; junction bases outside the gene matches: 10. The CDR3 covers 14 residues. CDR3 sequence reads: CAISATGAGRTIYF. In DNA, the CDR3 is TGTGCCATCAGTGCCACAGGGGCTGGACGGACCATATATTTT.

This clonotype was detected ten times or more. The V gene is TRBV7-2, the J gene TRBJ2-5; 10 positions agree with TRBD1. Germline values: CDR1 SGHTA, CDR2 FQGNSA. Losses at the gene ends were 4 bases for V and 5 bases for J; bases not matched to a gene: 7. CDR3 length: 15 residues. CDR3 DNA sequence: TGTGCCAGCAGCTCGACCGGGACAGGGGAGGAGACCCAGTACTTC. Its protein is CASSSTGTGEETQYF.

This clonotype was recorded many times. This chain joins TRBV6-2 or TRBV6-3 and TRBJ2-3, with D perhaps TRBD1 or TRBD2 (5 bases each). The V and J ends lost 4 bases and 2 bases respectively, with 10 bases between them. This CDR3 comprises 14 residues. CDR1 and CDR2 (germline): MNHEY, SVGEGT. The CDR3: CASSSRDDTDTQYF. The DNA of the CDR3 is TGTGCCAGCAGTTCCCGGGACGACACAGATACGCAGTATTTT.

This clonotype was picked up many times. One end of the junction fails to match germline, which may point to a read error. This chain connects TRBV20-1 to TRBJ2-1, with 8 bases lining up with TRBD2. CDR3 length: 15 amino acids. Germline CDR1 reads DFQATT; CDR2 reads SNEGSKA (reference sequence). CDR3 protein: CSAGDSSGRDNEQFF. The DNA for the CDR3 is TGCAGTGCTGGAGACTCTAGCGGGCGAGACAATGAGCAGTTCTTC.